These 9 T cell receptor beta chains share one sample of origin, sequenced in a study of neurological immune-mediated disorders. Each CDR3 protein gets one entry after TCRdb re-called the 5' RACE reads with MiXCR. The top ten clones hold more than 3.5% of a sample with about 50,000 distinct CDR3 sequences, around a sixth of them seen once. The source material was PBMCs. These receptors were taken from a man between 60 and 75 years old in good health.

This clonotype was seen many times. This chain connects TRBV28 to TRBJ2-1, with 8 bases matching TRBD1. Germline CDR1 MDHEN, CDR2 SYDVKM. The CDR3 loop spans 19 amino acids. V was clipped by 3 bases and J by 7 bases; unmatched bases: 20. The CDR3 DNA reads TGTGCCAGCAGTTTCAGTGAACCAGGGACAGGCCTCCTTGGAAATGAGCAGTTCTTC. This gives the protein CASSFSEPGTGLLGNEQFF.

The chain is built from TRBV29-1 and TRBJ1-2, with D perhaps TRBD1 (6 bases). This CDR3 region has 14 residues. V was shortened by 2 bases and J by 8 bases, with 18 bases between the two germline ends. Germline CDR1 SQVTM, CDR2 ANQGSEA. The CDR3 DNA reads TGCAGCGTTGAAAAGGAGGGGGGGCCGCGAGGCTACACCTTC. Translating it yields CSVEKEGGPRGYTF.

This clonotype was seen ten or more times. The CDR3 is CASKFLAGSNEQFF. The CDR3 DNA is TGTGCCAGCAAGTTTTTAGCGGGATCCAATGAGCAGTTCTTC. J is TRBJ2-1 and V is TRBV12-3 or TRBV12-4, with TRBD2 matching 8 bases. This CDR3 is 14 amino acids long. V lost 7 bases, J lost 6 bases, and 8 bases stayed unmatched.

This clonotype showed up many times. This chain uses TRBV28 with TRBJ2-7, with D possibly being TRBD2 (7 bases). Per germline, CDR1 MDHEN and CDR2 SYDVKM. Trimming took off 3 bases at V and 2 bases at J, with 14 bases between the two ends. The CDR3 runs to 15 residues. For the CDR3, the DNA is TGTGCCAGCAGTTTCCCGGGGGCGGGGGCCTACGAGCAGTACTTC. Amino acid sequence: CASSFPGAGAYEQYF.

This clonotype was found many times. The CDR3 is CSAEAGNEQFF. The CDR3 DNA reads as TGCAGTGCCGAGGCGGGGAATGAGCAGTTCTTC. The chain employs TRBV20-1 and TRBJ2-1; tentative D call: TRBD2 (6 bases). Germline CDR1 reads DFQATT; CDR2 reads SNEGSKA (reference sequence). With 6 bases removed from V and 7 bases from J, the gap between germline ends came to 10 bases. The CDR3 has 11 residues.

This clonotype appeared a few times. This chain joins TRBV20-1 and TRBJ2-1; 10 bases map to TRBD2. The CDR3 runs 15 residues. Germline trimming cut 6 bases from V and 5 bases from J; bases unmatched to any gene: 10. CDR1 and CDR2 (germline): DFQATT, SNEGSKA (reference sequence). CDR3 nucleotide sequence: TGCAGTGCCTACGACCTAGCGGGAGTCCACAATGAGCAGTTCTTC. Its translation: CSAYDLAGVHNEQFF.

This clonotype was found many times. The chain is built from TRBV28 and TRBJ1-3, with D unclear. The V gene lost 3 bases and the J gene lost 5 bases, with 17 bases spanning the gap. From germline, CDR1 is MDHEN and CDR2 SYDVKM. The CDR3 has 16 amino acids. The DNA for the CDR3 is TGTGCCAGCAGTTTTTCCGGTGGGTTAGAGAGAAACACCATATATTTT. Translation gives CASSFSGGLERNTIYF.

This clonotype was detected many times. The rearrangement joins TRBV5-5 to TRBJ1-3, with a weak D call TRBD1 (5 bases). CDR1 and CDR2 (germline): SGHKS, YYEKEE (reference sequence). V lost 4 bases and J lost 0, with 11 bases in between. CDR3 length: 15 residues. The CDR3 region has the DNA TGTGCCAGCAGCAGCGACAGCCACTCTGGAAACACCATATATTTT. Amino acid sequence: CASSSDSHSGNTIYF.

This clonotype occurred many times. The chain recombines TRBV5-1 with TRBJ2-1; no clear D. The V end was cut by 0 bases, the J end by 7 bases, with 5 bases between. From germline, CDR1 is SGHRS and CDR2 YFSETQ. CDR3 length: 12 amino acids. CDR3 region: CASSLGSNEQFF. The CDR3 bases are TGCGCCAGCAGCTTGGGATCAAATGAGCAGTTCTTC.